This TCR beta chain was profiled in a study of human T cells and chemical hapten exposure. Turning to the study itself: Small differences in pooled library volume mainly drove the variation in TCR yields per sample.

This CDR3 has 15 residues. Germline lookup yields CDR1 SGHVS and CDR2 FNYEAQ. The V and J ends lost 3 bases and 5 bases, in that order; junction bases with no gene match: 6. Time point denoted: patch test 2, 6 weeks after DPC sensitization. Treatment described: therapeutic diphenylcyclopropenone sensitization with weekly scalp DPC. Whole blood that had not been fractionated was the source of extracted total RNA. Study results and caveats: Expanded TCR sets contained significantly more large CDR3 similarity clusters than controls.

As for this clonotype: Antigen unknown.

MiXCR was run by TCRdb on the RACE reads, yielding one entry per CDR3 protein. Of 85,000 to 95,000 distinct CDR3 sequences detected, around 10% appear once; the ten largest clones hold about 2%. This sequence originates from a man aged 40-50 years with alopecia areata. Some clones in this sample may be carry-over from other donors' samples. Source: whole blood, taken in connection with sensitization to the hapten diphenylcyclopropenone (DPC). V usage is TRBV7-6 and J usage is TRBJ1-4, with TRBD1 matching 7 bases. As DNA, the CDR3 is TGTGCCAGCAGCTTGGCGACAGGGTTCAATGAAAAACTGTTTTTT. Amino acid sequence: CASSLATGFNEKLFF.